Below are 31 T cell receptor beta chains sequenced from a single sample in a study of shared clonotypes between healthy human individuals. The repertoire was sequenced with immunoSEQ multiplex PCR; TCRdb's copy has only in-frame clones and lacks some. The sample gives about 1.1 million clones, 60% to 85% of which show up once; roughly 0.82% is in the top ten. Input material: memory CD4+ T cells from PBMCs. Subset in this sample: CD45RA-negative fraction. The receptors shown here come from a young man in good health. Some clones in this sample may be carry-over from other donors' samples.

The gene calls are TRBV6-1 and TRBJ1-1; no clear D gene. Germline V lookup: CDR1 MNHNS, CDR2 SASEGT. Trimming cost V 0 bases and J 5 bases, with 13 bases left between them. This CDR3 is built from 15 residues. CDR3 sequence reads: CASSEAAQVGTEAFF. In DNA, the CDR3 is TGTGCCAGCAGTGAAGCGGCGCAGGTTGGGACTGAAGCTTTCTTT.

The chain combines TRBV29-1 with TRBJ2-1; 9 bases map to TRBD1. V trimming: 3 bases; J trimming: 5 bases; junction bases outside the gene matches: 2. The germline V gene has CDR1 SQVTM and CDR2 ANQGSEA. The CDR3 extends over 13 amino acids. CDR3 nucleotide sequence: TGCAGCGTTGAGGGACAGGGCAACAATGAGCAGTTCTTC. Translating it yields CSVEGQGNNEQFF.

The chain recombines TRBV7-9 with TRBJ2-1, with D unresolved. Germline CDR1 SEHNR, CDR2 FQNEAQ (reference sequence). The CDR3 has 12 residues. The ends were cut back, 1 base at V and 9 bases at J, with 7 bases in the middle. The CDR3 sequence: CASSLVSAEQFF. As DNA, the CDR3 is TGTGCCAGCAGCTTAGTGTCGGCTGAGCAGTTCTTC.

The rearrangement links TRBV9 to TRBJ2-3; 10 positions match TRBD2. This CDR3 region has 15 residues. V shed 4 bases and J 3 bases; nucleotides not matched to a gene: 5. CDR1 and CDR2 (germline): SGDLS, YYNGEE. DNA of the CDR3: TGTGCCAGCAGCATTCTAGCGGGAGAGACAGATACGCAGTATTTT. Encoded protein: CASSILAGETDTQYF.

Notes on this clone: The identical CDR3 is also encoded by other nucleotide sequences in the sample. CDR3 loop: CASSLNGANTGELFF. The CDR3 nucleotides are TGCGCCAGCAGCTTGAACGGGGCTAACACCGGGGAGCTGTTTTTT. The V and J genes are TRBV5-1 and TRBJ2-2; D tentatively reads TRBD1 or TRBD2 (5 bases each). Germline CDR1 SGHRS, CDR2 YFSETQ. V was pared by 1 base and J by 2 bases, with 9 bases between. The CDR3 totals 15 residues.

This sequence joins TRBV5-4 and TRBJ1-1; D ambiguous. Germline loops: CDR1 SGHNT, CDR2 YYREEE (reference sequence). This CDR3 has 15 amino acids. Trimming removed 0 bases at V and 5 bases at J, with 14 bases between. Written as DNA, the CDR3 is TGTGCCAGCAGCTTGGGTACCCCACGAGGGACTGAAGCTTTCTTT. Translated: CASSLGTPRGTEAFF.

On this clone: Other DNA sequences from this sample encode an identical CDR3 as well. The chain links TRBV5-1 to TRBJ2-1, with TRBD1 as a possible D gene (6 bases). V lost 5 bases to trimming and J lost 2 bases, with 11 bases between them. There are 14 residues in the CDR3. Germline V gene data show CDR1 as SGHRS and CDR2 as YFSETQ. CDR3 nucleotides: TGCGCCAGCAGTCTTACAGGGACCTACAATGAGCAGTTCTTC. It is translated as CASSLTGTYNEQFF.

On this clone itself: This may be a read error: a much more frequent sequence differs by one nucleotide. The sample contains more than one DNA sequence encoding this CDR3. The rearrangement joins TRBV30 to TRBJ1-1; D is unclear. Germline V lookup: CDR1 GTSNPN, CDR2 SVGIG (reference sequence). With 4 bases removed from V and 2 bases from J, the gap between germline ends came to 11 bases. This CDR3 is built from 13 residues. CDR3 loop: CAWNRLGNTEAFF. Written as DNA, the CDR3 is TGTGCCTGGAATCGGCTGGGTAACACTGAAGCTTTCTTT.

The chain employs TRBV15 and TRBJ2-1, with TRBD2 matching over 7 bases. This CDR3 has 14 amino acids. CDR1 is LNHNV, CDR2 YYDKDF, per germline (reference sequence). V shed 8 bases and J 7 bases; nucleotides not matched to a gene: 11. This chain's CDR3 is CATLESLAANEQFF. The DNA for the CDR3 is TGTGCCACCTTAGAGTCCCTAGCGGCAAATGAGCAGTTCTTC.

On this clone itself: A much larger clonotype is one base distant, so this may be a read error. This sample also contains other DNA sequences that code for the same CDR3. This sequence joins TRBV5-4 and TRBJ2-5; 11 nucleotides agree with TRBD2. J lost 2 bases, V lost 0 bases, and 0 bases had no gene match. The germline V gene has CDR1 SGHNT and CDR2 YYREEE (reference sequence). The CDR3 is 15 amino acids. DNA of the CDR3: TGTGCCAGCAGCTTGGGACTAGCGGGGCAAGAGACCCAGTACTTC. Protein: CASSLGLAGQETQYF.

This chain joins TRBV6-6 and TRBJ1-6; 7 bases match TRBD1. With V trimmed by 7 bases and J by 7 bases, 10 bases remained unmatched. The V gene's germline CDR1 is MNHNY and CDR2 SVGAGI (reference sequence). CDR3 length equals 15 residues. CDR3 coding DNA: TGTGCCAGCAATGGAGGACAGGACATCAATTCACCCCTCCACTTT. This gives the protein CASNGGQDINSPLHF.

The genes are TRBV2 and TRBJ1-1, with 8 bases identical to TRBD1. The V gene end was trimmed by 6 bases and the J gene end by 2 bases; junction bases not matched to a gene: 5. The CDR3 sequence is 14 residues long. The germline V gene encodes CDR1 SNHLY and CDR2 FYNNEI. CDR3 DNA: TGTGCCAGCAGCAACGACAGGGGAAACACTGAAGCTTTCTTT. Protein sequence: CASSNDRGNTEAFF.

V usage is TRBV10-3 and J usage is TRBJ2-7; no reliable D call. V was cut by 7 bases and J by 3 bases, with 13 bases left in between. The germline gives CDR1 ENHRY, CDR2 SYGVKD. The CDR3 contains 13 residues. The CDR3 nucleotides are TGTGCCATCACCGGGCCCCTCCTCTACGAGCAGTACTTC. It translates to CAITGPLLYEQYF.

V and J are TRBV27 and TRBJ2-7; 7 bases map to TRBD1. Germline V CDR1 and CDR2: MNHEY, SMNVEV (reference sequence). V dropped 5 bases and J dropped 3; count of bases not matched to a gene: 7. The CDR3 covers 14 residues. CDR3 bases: TGTGCCAGCAGTCGACAGGGAGAAGGCTACGAGCAGTACTTC. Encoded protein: CASSRQGEGYEQYF.

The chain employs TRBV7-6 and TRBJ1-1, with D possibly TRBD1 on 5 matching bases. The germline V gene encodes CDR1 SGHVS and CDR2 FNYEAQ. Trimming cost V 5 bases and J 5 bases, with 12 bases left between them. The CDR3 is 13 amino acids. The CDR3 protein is CASSLSAGTEAFF. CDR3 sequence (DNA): TGTGCCAGCAGCCTATCCGCAGGGACTGAAGCTTTCTTT.

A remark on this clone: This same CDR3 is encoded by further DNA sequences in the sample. CDR3 in DNA: TGTGCCAGCAGTTTGACTAGCTTCTCCTACGAGCAGTACTTC. Translation: CASSLTSFSYEQYF. This chain connects TRBV7-2 to TRBJ2-7; TRBD2 matches 7 bases. This CDR3 has 14 residues. Losses at the gene ends were 6 bases for V and 0 bases for J; bases not matched to a gene: 5. Germline V gives CDR1 SGHTA, CDR2 FQGNSA.

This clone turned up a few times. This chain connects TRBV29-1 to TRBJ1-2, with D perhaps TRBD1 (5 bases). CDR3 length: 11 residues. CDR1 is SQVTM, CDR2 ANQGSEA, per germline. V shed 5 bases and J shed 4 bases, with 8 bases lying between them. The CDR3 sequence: CSVPGPYGYTF. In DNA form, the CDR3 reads TGCAGCGTTCCAGGGCCCTATGGCTACACCTTC.

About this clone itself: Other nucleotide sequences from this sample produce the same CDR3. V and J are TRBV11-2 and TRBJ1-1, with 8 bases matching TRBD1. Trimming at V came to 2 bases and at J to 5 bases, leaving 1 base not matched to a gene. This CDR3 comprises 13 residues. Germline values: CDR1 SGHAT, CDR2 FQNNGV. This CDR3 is CASSLQGATEAFF. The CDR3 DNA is TGTGCCAGCAGCTTACAGGGGGCGACTGAAGCTTTCTTT.

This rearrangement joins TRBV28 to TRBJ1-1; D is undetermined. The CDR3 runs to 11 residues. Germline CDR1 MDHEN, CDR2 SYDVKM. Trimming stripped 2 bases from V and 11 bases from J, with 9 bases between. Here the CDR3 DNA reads TGTGCCAGCAGTTTAAGGTCGGCGGCTTTCTTT. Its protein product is CASSLRSAAFF. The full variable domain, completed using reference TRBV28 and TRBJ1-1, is DVKVTQSSRYLVKRTGEKVFLECVQDMDHENMFWYRQDPGLGLRLIYFSYDVKMKEKGDIPEGYSVSREKKERFSLILESASTNQTSMYLCASSLRSAAFFGQGTRLTVV.

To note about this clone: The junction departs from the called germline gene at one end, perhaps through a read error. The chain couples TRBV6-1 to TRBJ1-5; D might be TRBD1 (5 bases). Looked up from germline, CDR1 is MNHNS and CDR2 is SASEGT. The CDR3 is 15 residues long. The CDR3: CASSEAGGFDQPQHF. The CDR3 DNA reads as TGTGCCAGCAGCGAAGCTGGGGGATTCGATCAGCCCCAGCATTTT.

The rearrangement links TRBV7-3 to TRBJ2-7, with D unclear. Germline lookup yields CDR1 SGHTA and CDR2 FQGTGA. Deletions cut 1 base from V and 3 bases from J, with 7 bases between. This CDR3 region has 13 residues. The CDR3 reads CASSLIPGYEQYF. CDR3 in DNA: TGTGCCAGCAGCTTAATACCGGGCTACGAGCAGTACTTC. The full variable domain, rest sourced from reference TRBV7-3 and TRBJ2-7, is GAGVSQTPSNKVTEKGKYVELRCDPISGHTALYWYRQSLGQGPEFLIYFQGTGAADDSGLPNDRFFAVRPEGSVSTLKIQRTERGDSAVYLCASSLIPGYEQYFGPGTRLTVT.

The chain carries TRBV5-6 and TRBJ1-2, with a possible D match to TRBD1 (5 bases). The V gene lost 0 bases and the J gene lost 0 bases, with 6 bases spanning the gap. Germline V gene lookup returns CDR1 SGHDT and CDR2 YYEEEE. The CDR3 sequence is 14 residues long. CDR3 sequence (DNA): TGTGCCAGCAGCTTGGACAGGACTAACTATGGCTACACCTTC. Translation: CASSLDRTNYGYTF. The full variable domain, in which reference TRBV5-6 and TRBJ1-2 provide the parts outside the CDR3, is DAGVTQSPTHLIKTRGQQVTLRCSPKSGHDTVSWYQQALGQGPQFIFQYYEEEERQRGNFPDRFSGHQFPNYSSELNVNALLLGDSALYLCASSLDRTNYGYTFGSGTRLTVV.

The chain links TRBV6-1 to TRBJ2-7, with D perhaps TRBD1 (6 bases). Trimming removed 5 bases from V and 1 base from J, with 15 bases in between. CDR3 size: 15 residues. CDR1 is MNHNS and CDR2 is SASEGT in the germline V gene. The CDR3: CASSQQGVVSYEQYF. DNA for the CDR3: TGTGCCAGCAGTCAACAGGGAGTGGTTTCCTACGAGCAGTACTTC.

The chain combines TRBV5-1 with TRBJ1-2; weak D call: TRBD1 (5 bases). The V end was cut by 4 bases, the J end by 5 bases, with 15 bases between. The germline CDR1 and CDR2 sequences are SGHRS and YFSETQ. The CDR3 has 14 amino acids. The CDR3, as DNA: TGCGCCAGCAGCGAGAGGGGTCCATCGTATGGCTACACCTTC. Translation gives CASSERGPSYGYTF.

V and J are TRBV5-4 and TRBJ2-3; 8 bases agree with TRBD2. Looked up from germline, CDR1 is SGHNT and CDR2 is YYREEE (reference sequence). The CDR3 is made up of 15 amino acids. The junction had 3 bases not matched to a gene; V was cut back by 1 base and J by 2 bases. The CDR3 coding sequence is TGTGCCAGCAGCTTGACTAGCGGTTCCACAGATACGCAGTATTTT. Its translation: CASSLTSGSTDTQYF.

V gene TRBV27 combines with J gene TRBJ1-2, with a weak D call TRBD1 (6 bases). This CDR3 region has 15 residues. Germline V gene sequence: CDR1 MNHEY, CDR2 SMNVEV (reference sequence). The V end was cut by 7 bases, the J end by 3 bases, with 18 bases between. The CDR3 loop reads CASTLLTGTHYGYTF. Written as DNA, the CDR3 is TGTGCCAGCACCCTCTTGACCGGGACACACTATGGCTACACCTTC.

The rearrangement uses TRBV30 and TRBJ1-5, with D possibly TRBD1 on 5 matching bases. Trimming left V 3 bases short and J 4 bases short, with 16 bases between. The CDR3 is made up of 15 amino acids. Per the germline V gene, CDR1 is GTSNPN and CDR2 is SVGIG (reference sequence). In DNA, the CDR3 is TGTGCCTGGAGACCCCAGTCGGGGGGTAATCAGCCCCAGCATTTT. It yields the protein CAWRPQSGGNQPQHF.

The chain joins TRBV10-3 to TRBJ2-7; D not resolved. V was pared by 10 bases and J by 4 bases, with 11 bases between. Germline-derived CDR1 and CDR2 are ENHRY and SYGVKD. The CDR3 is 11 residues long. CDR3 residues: CATTMFYEQYF. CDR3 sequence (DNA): TGTGCCACTACCATGTTTTACGAGCAGTACTTC.

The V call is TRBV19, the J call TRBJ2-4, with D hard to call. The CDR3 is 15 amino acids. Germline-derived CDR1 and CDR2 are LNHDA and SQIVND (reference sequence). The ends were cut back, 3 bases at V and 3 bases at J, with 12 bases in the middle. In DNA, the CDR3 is TGTGCCAGTAGTATCCCCCGTGGTATCAAAAACATTCAGTACTTC. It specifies CASSIPRGIKNIQYF.

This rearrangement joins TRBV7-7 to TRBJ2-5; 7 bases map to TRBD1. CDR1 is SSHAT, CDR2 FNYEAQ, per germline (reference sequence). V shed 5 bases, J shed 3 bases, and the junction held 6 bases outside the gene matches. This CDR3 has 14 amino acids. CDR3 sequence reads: CASSQNTGEETQYF. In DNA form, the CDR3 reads TGTGCCAGCAGCCAGAACACAGGGGAAGAGACCCAGTACTTC. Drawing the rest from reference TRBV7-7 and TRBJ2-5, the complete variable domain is GAGVSQSPRYKVTKRGQDVTLRCDPISSHATLYWYQQALGQGPEFLTYFNYEAQPDKSGLPSDRFSAERPEGSISTLTIQRTEQRDSAMYRCASSQNTGEETQYFGPGTRLLVL.

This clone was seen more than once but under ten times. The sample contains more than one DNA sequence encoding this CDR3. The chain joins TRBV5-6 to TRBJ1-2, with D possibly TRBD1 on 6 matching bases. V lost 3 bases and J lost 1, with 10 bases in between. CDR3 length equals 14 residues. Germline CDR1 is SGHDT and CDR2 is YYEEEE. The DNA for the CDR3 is TGTGCCAGCAGCTCATGGACAGTTAACTATGGCTACACCTTC. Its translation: CASSSWTVNYGYTF.